The present T cell receptor (beta chain) was sequenced within a study of shared clonotypes between healthy human individuals. Trimming took off 1 base at V and 5 bases at J, with 9 bases between the two ends. The CDR3 extends over 13 amino acids. Germline CDR1 is SGHRS and CDR2 is YFSETQ. Measured with immunoSEQ multiplex PCR; TCRdb has only the in-frame clones, and not every one. The sample consists of about 2.4 million clones, 80% to 95% of them appearing once. The chain employs TRBV5-1 and TRBJ2-5, with D uncertain. The sequencing sample was made of naive CD4+ T cells from PBMCs. The subset denotes: CD45RA+ positively selected. This clonotype was obtained from a young man in good health. Some clones in this sample may be carry-over from other donors' samples. The CDR3 protein is CASSLSVEETQYF. CDR3 sequence (DNA): TGCGCCAGCAGCTTGTCGGTTGAGGAGACCCAGTACTTC.